The rows below give T cell receptor beta chains drawn from one sample of a study of control samples from healthy donors and cancer patients. Measured with immunoSEQ multiplex PCR; TCRdb has only the in-frame clones, and not every one. The table shows 160,000 or so clones, with roughly 95% occurring only once. The sequenced sample was blood. The source of these receptors is a woman aged 25 to 39 in good health. CDR3s leave out the opening cysteine and the closing phenylalanine or tryptophan.

V gene,J gene,CDR3 protein
TRBV7-8,TRBJ2-7,ASVPGPFYEQY
TRBV24-1,TRBJ2-1,ATSDPGTRDNEQF
TRBV2,TRBJ2-1,ASLGQSAYNEQF
TRBV28,TRBJ1-4,ASIGQDNEKLF
TRBV3-1/TRBV3-2,TRBJ2-5,ASSHPRGRRETQY
TRBV2,TRBJ1-1,ASVRQVGTEAF
TRBV10-3,TRBJ1-1,AISGVGGFLNTEAF
TRBV11-2,TRBJ1-2,ASSLESQGPGGYT
TRBV6-6,TRBJ1-2,ASSYSGDGYT
TRBV7-2,TRBJ1-2,ASSSSRQEHYGYT
TRBV18,TRBJ1-1,ASSPGVLRAEAF
TRBV27,TRBJ1-6,ASSLAQVYNSPLH
TRBV11-1,TRBJ2-3,ASSLDGEVTDTQY
TRBV6-5,TRBJ1-1,ASSYTGLNTEAF
TRBV7-2,TRBJ2-7,ASSPIRQGSYEQY
TRBV5-1,TRBJ2-7,ASSPGLDEQY
TRBV5-1,TRBJ2-1,ASTRTEGAFNEQF
TRBV6-5,TRBJ1-1,ASSYSEISKDTEAF
TRBV23-1,TRBJ2-3,ASSHPLFGTGRDTQY
TRBV12-3/TRBV12-4,TRBJ2-7,ASSRNTYEQY
TRBV5-5,TRBJ1-4,ASSPRTGGEKLF
TRBV7-6,TRBJ1-1,ASSLGDMNTEAF
TRBV7-3,TRBJ2-3,ASSLTGSPQY
TRBV6-5,TRBJ1-5,ASNPGHKNQPQH
TRBV6-5,TRBJ2-5,ASSYSSGTFQETQY
TRBV6-5,TRBJ1-5,ASRPGTDQPQH
TRBV12-3/TRBV12-4,TRBJ2-7,ASSTPYEQY